This T cell receptor (beta chain) was profiled in a study of vaccination and CD4 T cells after COVID-19. About the research overall: Convalescent individuals numbered four females and six males, two being Hispanic. Cells received overlapping spike peptides from SARS-CoV-2, HCoV-NL63, HCoV-OC43 and HCoV-229E as stimulation. General study points: Convalescent patients' median share of reactive clones seen only post-vaccination was more than 65%.

Treatment here: approximately 9-day PBMC culture with coronavirus spike peptide pools or control peptides (ViraFEST assay). Only a few counts were recorded for this clonotype. Its antigen is still unknown. Deletions cut 8 bases from V and 12 bases from J, with 15 bases between. CDR1 and CDR2 from the germline V gene are KGHDR and SFDVKD. The length of the CDR3 is 11 residues. Sequenced with the Oncomine TCR Beta short-read assay was DNA taken from cultured CD4+ T cells. From the PCR reads, TCRdb called clonotypes with MiXCR, one entry per CDR3 protein. The sample carries fewer than 20,000 distinct CDR3 sequences, roughly half recorded once.

This receptor was identified in a human donor who had recovered from COVID-19. This specimen consisted of CD4+ T cells from blood, cultured in vitro, obtained before SARS-CoV-2 vaccination. The gene calls are TRBV24-1 and TRBJ1-1; possible D gene TRBD1, 6 bases. The CDR3 protein is CATKGGEATFF. The CDR3 coding sequence is TGTGCCACCAAGGGGGGAGAGGCGACTTTCTTT.